The 30 T cell receptor beta chains below were found in one sample sequenced in a study of blood T cell repertoires in COVID-19. Assay: immunoSEQ multiplex PCR; the TCRdb copy retains only in-frame clones and omits some. The table has approximately 31,000 clones, roughly 89% seen once. Sequencing input: peripheral blood. The receptors derive from a man older than 75 with acute or convalescent COVID-19.

CDR3 nucleotide sequence: TGTGCCAGTAGTGGTACAGGGACTGGAAACACCATATATTTT. Its protein is CASSGTGTGNTIYF. J is TRBJ1-3 and V is TRBV19, with a weak D call TRBD1 (6 bases). The CDR3 is 14 amino acids. V lost 5 bases and J 2 bases, leaving 10 bases between the germline ends. The germline V gene has CDR1 LNHDA and CDR2 SQIVND (reference sequence).

In this sample, this clone turned up once. The chain recombines TRBV3-1 (or the pseudogene TRBV3-2) with TRBJ2-2; D is undetermined. The CDR3 spans 13 residues. Germline loops: CDR1 LGHDT, CDR2 YNNKEL (reference sequence). V was clipped by 1 base and J by 3 bases, with 3 bases between them. The CDR3 bases are TGTGCCAGCAGCCAAGTAGACACCGGGGAGCTGTTTTTT. This encodes CASSQVDTGELFF.

This clone was counted a few times. The chain uses TRBV12-1 and TRBJ1-1. TRBV12-1 is recorded as a pseudogene. This CDR3 is 12 amino acids long. CDR3 in amino acids: CASSFIGIEAFF. CDR3 DNA sequence: TGTGCCAGCAGCTTTATCGGTATTGAAGCTTTCTTT.

V is TRBV5-1 and J is TRBJ2-5; 9 positions agree with TRBD1. The CDR3 has 12 residues. V was clipped by 4 bases and J by 9 bases; unmatched bases: 4. Germline CDR1 and CDR2: SGHRS and YFSETQ. The CDR3 region has the DNA TGCGCCAGCAGCGGGGACAGGGTGGCCCAGTACTTC. The encoded protein is CASSGDRVAQYF.

The chain carries TRBV27 and TRBJ2-3; TRBD2 matches at 10 bases. The germline V gene encodes CDR1 MNHEY and CDR2 SMNVEV (reference sequence). The length of the CDR3 is 15 residues. V was clipped by 8 bases and J by 7 bases; unmatched bases: 12. CDR3 sequence: CASGTSGTAGYTQYF. In DNA form, the CDR3 reads TGTGCCAGCGGTACTAGCGGGACAGCGGGATATACGCAGTATTTT.

The J gene is TRBJ2-7, the V gene TRBV7-4; 8 bases match TRBD2. Germline CDR1 and CDR2: SGHVT and SQSDAQ. Germline trimming cut 6 bases from V and 7 bases from J; bases unmatched to any gene: 17. CDR3 length: 16 amino acids. CDR3 loop: CASSSRLAPDQREQYF. CDR3 DNA: TGTGCCAGCAGTTCTCGACTAGCGCCCGATCAGAGGGAGCAGTACTTC.

The chain is built from TRBV5-4 and TRBJ1-5; 8 bases line up with TRBD1. This CDR3 contains 16 residues. With 4 bases clipped from V and 1 base from J, the junction kept 7 bases outside the gene matches. Germline assignment: CDR1 SGHNT and CDR2 YYREEE (reference sequence). The CDR3 protein is CASSNGPGGSNQPQHF. The CDR3 nucleotides are TGTGCCAGCAGCAACGGTCCAGGGGGCAGCAATCAGCCCCAGCATTTT.

CDR3 in DNA: TGTGCCAGTGGCCAGGGGATCGCTGGCTACACCTTC. It is translated as CASGQGIAGYTF. The J gene is TRBJ1-2, the V gene TRBV19; a weak D match, TRBD1 (6 bases). From germline, CDR1 is LNHDA and CDR2 SQIVND (reference sequence). Trimming shortened V by 8 bases and J by 7 bases, and 14 bases separated the two germline ends. The CDR3 is made up of 12 amino acids.

This clone was counted only a few times. This sequence joins TRBV6-1 and TRBJ1-2; D is ambiguous. The germline gives CDR1 MNHNS, CDR2 SASEGT. Trimming pared 0 bases from V and 3 bases from J, leaving 11 bases between. This CDR3 has 15 residues. The CDR3 coding sequence is TGTGCCAGCAGTGAAGCATACGGGGAAGACTATGGCTACACCTTC. Translation gives CASSEAYGEDYGYTF.

The CDR3 nucleotides are TGTGCCAGCAGTTCCGGGGGGGGTAATGAGCAGTTCTTC. Its protein product is CASSSGGGNEQFF. This chain uses TRBV2 with TRBJ2-1; the match to TRBD2 covers 8 bases. The CDR3 covers 13 residues. Germline lookup yields CDR1 SNHLY and CDR2 FYNNEI. With V trimmed by 5 bases and J by 7 bases, 4 bases remained unmatched.

V usage is TRBV25-1 and J usage is TRBJ1-2; 7 positions agree with TRBD1. This CDR3 comprises 15 residues. Germline V CDR1 and CDR2: MGHDK, SYGVNS. V lost 2 bases and J lost 2; bases outside the gene matches: 5. The CDR3 reads CASSELTGNNYGYTF. The CDR3 bases are TGTGCCAGCAGTGAACTGACAGGGAACAACTATGGCTACACCTTC.

The V call is TRBV4-1, the J call TRBJ2-7; TRBD1 matches 7 bases. V shed 3 bases and J 7 bases; nucleotides not matched to a gene: 21. CDR1 is MGHRA, CDR2 YSYEKL, per germline. The CDR3 is 18 amino acids. The CDR3 spells CASSHTLGPGQGEWEQYF. CDR3 DNA: TGCGCCAGCAGCCACACCCTGGGGCCGGGCCAGGGGGAGTGGGAGCAGTACTTC.

The chain recombines TRBV19 with TRBJ2-1; 8 positions agree with TRBD1. Per germline, CDR1 LNHDA and CDR2 SQIVND (reference sequence). The CDR3 totals 17 residues. Unmatched junction bases numbered 13, after V lost 8 bases and J lost 1 base. This chain's CDR3 is CASGGQGKGWSYNEQFF. CDR3 DNA: TGTGCCAGTGGAGGACAGGGAAAGGGGTGGTCCTACAATGAGCAGTTCTTC.

The rearrangement joins TRBV18 to TRBJ1-1; weak D call: TRBD1 (5 bases). The CDR3 spans 14 residues. CDR1 and CDR2 from the germline V gene are KGHSH and LQKENI. Deletions cut 2 bases from V and 2 bases from J, with 9 bases between. CDR3 protein: CASSPSRGNTEAFF. The CDR3, as DNA: TGTGCCAGCTCACCATCAAGGGGAAACACTGAAGCTTTCTTT.

V is TRBV7-2 and J is TRBJ2-2, with D unresolved. This CDR3 comprises 12 residues. The germline V gene has CDR1 SGHTA and CDR2 FQGNSA. Trimming cost V 2 bases and J 7 bases, with 5 bases left between them. CDR3 in amino acids: CASSLQIGELFF. For the CDR3, the DNA is TGTGCCAGCAGCTTACAGATCGGGGAGCTGTTTTTT.

The chain joins TRBV28 to TRBJ2-7; D uncertain. CDR1 and CDR2 (germline): MDHEN, SYDVKM. This CDR3 has 11 residues. The V end lost 5 bases, the J end lost 2 bases, and 4 bases lay between the germline ends. The CDR3 sequence: CASSPTYEQYF. CDR3 DNA: TGTGCCAGCAGTCCAACCTACGAGCAGTACTTC.

The chain links TRBV7-2 to TRBJ2-5; weak D call: TRBD2 (5 bases). V gave up 3 bases and J gave up 1 base, with 9 bases separating them. The CDR3 consists of 14 residues. Germline CDR1 is SGHTA and CDR2 is FQGNSA. DNA of the CDR3: TGTGCCAGCAGCTTCCAAAGCGGCCAAGAGACCCAGTACTTC. Protein sequence: CASSFQSGQETQYF.

A single count supports this clone. This chain connects TRBV6-6 to TRBJ2-3; tentative D call: TRBD2 (5 bases). The CDR3 has 13 residues. Trimming removed 8 bases from V and 1 base from J, with 10 bases in between. Per germline, CDR1 MNHNY and CDR2 SVGAGI (reference sequence). The CDR3 loop is CASASSGTDTQYF. DNA for the CDR3: TGTGCCAGCGCAAGTAGCGGCACAGATACGCAGTATTTT.

The chain combines TRBV10-1 with TRBJ2-7; D gene uncertain. This CDR3 is 14 amino acids long. Looked up from germline, CDR1 is WNHNN and CDR2 is SYGVQD (reference sequence). The V and J ends lost 4 bases and 6 bases respectively, with 16 bases between them. Written as DNA, the CDR3 is TGCGCCAGCAGTGTATTGTGGAGCCCCGGCGAGCAGTACTTC. Translating gives CASSVLWSPGEQYF.

The V call is TRBV11-2, the J call TRBJ2-7; D perhaps matches TRBD1 (6 bases). The CDR3 runs to 16 residues. V dropped 3 bases and J dropped 4 bases, with 19 bases sitting between them. The germline V gene encodes CDR1 SGHAT and CDR2 FQNNGV. The CDR3 DNA sequence: TGTGCCAGCAGCTTCCCCTCTGGGGGCACTCCTTACGAGCAGTACTTC. This encodes CASSFPSGGTPYEQYF. Together with reference TRBV11-2 and TRBJ2-7, the CDR3 gives the full variable domain: EAGVAQSPRYKIIEKRQSVAFWCNPISGHATLYWYQQILGQGPKLLIQFQNNGVVDDSQLPKDRFSAERLKGVDSTLKIQPAKLEDSAVYLCASSFPSGGTPYEQYFGPGTRLTVT.

This chain connects TRBV5-1 to TRBJ2-2, with 8 bases fitting TRBD1. The length of the CDR3 is 16 residues. CDR1 is SGHRS and CDR2 is YFSETQ in the germline V gene. V gave up 4 bases and J gave up 5 bases; unmatched junction bases: 10. The CDR3 DNA reads as TGCGCCAGCAGCAAGCGACAGGGGTTCGGTACCGGGGAGCTGTTTTTT. Translation: CASSKRQGFGTGELFF. The full variable domain, in which reference TRBV5-1 and TRBJ2-2 provide the parts outside the CDR3, is KAGVTQTPRYLIKTRGQQVTLSCSPISGHRSVSWYQQTPGQGLQFLFEYFSETQRNKGNFPGRFSGRQFSNSRSEMNVSTLELGDSALYLCASSKRQGFGTGELFFGEGSRLTVL.

CDR3 in DNA: TGTGCCATCAGCGCCGGGACTAGCGGGACTGAGCAGTACTTC. Its translation: CAISAGTSGTEQYF. V and J are TRBV10-3 and TRBJ2-7, with 13 positions matching TRBD2. This CDR3 has 14 residues. The V segment lost 6 bases and the J segment 7 bases; nucleotides outside the gene matches: 6. Germline lookup yields CDR1 ENHRY and CDR2 SYGVKD.

This rearrangement joins TRBV30 to TRBJ2-7, with D perhaps matching TRBD2 (6 bases). The length of the CDR3 is 14 residues. CDR1 GTSNPN and CDR2 SVGIG come from the germline V gene (reference sequence). V dropped 0 bases and J dropped 4 bases, with 13 bases sitting between them. The CDR3, as DNA: TGTGCCTGGAGTGTACAGGCAGGGAGGTACGAGCAGTACTTC. This sequence encodes CAWSVQAGRYEQYF.

The rearrangement uses TRBV11-3 and TRBJ2-1; possibly TRBD2 for D (6 bases). Germline CDR1 reads SGHNT; CDR2 reads YENEEA. The V gene lost 5 bases and the J gene lost 0 bases, with 11 bases spanning the gap. CDR3 size: 15 residues. CDR3 region: CASSKTGSSYNEQFF. CDR3 coding DNA: TGTGCCAGCAGCAAGACCGGGAGCTCCTACAATGAGCAGTTCTTC.

The chain has TRBV5-1 and TRBJ1-1; TRBD1 aligns across 7 bases. Germline CDR1 is SGHRS and CDR2 is YFSETQ. Trimming cost V 2 bases and J 4 bases; bases outside gene matches: 8. The CDR3 loop spans 15 amino acids. The CDR3 here is CASSFSPGGSTEAFF. CDR3 nucleotides: TGCGCCAGCAGCTTTTCGCCAGGGGGAAGCACTGAAGCTTTCTTT.

The chain employs TRBV5-6 and TRBJ1-6; D remains unclear. Per the germline V gene, CDR1 is SGHDT and CDR2 is YYEEEE. The CDR3 consists of 14 residues. Trimming took 1 base from V and 10 from J, leaving 12 bases between them. CDR3 sequence (DNA): TGTGCCAGCAGCTTGATGGGCAGCCTCTCACCCCTCCACTTT. This codes for CASSLMGSLSPLHF.

The V gene is TRBV15, the J gene TRBJ2-7; 10 positions match TRBD1. Germline CDR1 LNHNV, CDR2 YYDKDF (reference sequence). Losses at the gene ends were 5 bases for V and 8 bases for J; bases not matched to a gene: 12. The length of the CDR3 is 15 residues. The CDR3 protein is CATSGRQGAFPKQYF. CDR3 nucleotides: TGTGCCACCAGCGGAAGACAGGGGGCCTTTCCCAAGCAGTACTTC.

The chain joins TRBV5-4 to TRBJ2-3; 8 bases are shared with TRBD1. CDR3 length equals 16 residues. Germline CDR1 reads SGHNT; CDR2 reads YYREEE (reference sequence). Unmatched junction bases numbered 8, after V lost 2 bases and J lost 3 bases. CDR3 residues: CASSFPSDRETDTQYF. CDR3 sequence (DNA): TGTGCCAGCAGCTTTCCCTCGGACAGGGAAACAGATACGCAGTATTTT.

The chain uses TRBV6-5 and TRBJ1-1; D uncertain. This CDR3 spans 13 amino acids. Trimming shortened V by 10 bases and J by 0 bases, and 12 bases separated the two germline ends. CDR1 and CDR2 (germline): MNHEY, SVGAGI. CDR3 loop: CATSRELNTEAFF. The CDR3 DNA follows: TGTGCCACTTCTAGGGAGCTGAACACTGAAGCTTTCTTT.

CDR3 bases: TGTGCCAGCAGTCCTAGCCATGAGCAGTTCTTC. This gives the protein CASSPSHEQFF. The rearrangement joins TRBV2 to TRBJ2-1, with D tentatively TRBD2 (5 bases). Trimming took 5 bases from V and 8 from J, leaving 7 bases between them. Per the germline V gene, CDR1 is SNHLY and CDR2 is FYNNEI. There are 11 residues in the CDR3.